What follows is one T cell receptor (beta chain) and its context. Germline loops: CDR1 SGHKS, CDR2 YYEKEE (reference sequence). V was pared by 4 bases and J by 4 bases, with 9 bases of the junction left unmatched. The length of the CDR3 is 16 residues. The data were produced by immunoSEQ multiplex PCR, yet TCRdb's version contains in-frame clones alone and is incomplete. The table records roughly 50,000 clones, 90% to 95% of them present only once. This sample was included in a study of technical replicates of blood from a handful of donors. The rearrangement uses TRBV5-5 and TRBJ2-2, with 8 bases identical to TRBD1. The sequenced sample consisted of PBMCs. The receptor was isolated from a human donor in good health. Some clones in this sample may be carry-over from other donors' samples. This CDR3 is CASSAHPGQGTGELFF. For the CDR3, the DNA is TGTGCCAGCAGCGCACACCCCGGACAGGGCACCGGGGAGCTGTTTTTT.